This TCR beta chain is from a study of metastatic and nonmetastatic thyroid tumors. Study background: Thyroid patients, malignant and benign, had repertoires compared across blood and tumor or nodule tissue. The study, taken as a whole, reports: Reports indicated that malignant thyroid tumors showed significantly higher TCR beta diversity than benign nodules did, in blood and tumor.

All patients were untreated before thyroid surgery. A note on this clone: As yet, its antigen is unknown.

The J segment lost 3 bases and the V segment lost 5 bases, leaving 5 bases of the junction unmatched. The CDR3 is made up of 14 amino acids. Original handling: For papillary thyroid cancer, a distant-metastasis classifier was constructed from CDR3 differences observed across clinicopathological groups. TCRdb redid the clone calls on the PCR reads using MiXCR. The V and J calls were determined by TCRdb, not by the authors. The data hold approximately 12,000 clones, with around 30% observed a single time. The receptor was isolated from a female donor with papillary thyroid cancer or a benign thyroid nodule (not recorded which). Some clones in this sample may be carry-over from other donors' samples. The specimen sequenced was tumor tissue. V is TRBV12-3 or TRBV12-4 and J is TRBJ2-7; 9 nucleotides align to TRBD1. The CDR3 coding sequence is TGTGCCAGCAGTGAGACAGGGGGAAACTACGAGCAGTACTTC. Its protein product is CASSETGGNYEQYF.